This note documents a single T cell receptor (beta chain) sequence. The ends lost 4 bases at V and 5 bases at J; junction bases unmatched: 8. The CDR3 extends over 17 amino acids. Germline V lookup: CDR1 MNHEY, CDR2 SMNVEV (reference sequence). The sample is drawn from a study of graft-versus-host responses after intestinal transplantation. Overall study: Transplant types were multivisceral, liver-intestinal, or isolated intestinal.

Data came from immunoSEQ multiplex PCR; TCRdb stores just in-frame clones and leaves some out. The sample lists 11,000 to 15,000 clones, 90% to 95% occurring once. This clonotype originated in a human patient who received an intestinal transplant, so some T cells may come from the graft donor. The sequenced sample was PBMCs, obtained 9 days after transplant. This chain joins TRBV27 and TRBJ2-1; 13 positions agree with TRBD2. DNA of the CDR3: TGTGCCAGCAGTTCGCCGGGACTAGCGGGGCTAAACAATGAGCAGTTCTTC. It translates to CASSSPGLAGLNNEQFF.